This paragraph covers one T cell receptor beta chain sequence. Using immunoSEQ multiplex PCR, the repertoire was profiled, and TCRdb retains in-frame clones only, with some absent. This sample has some 37,000 clones, with 85% to 95% found just once. Germline V gives CDR1 SGHTA, CDR2 FQGNSA. This CDR3 has 15 amino acids. V lost 4 bases to trimming and J lost 6 bases; unmatched junction nucleotides: 10. The record originates from a study of T cell changes during pregnancy in multiple sclerosis. The receptor was derived from a female donor in good health, enrolled as a control in a pregnancy study. The genes are TRBV7-2 and TRBJ2-7, with 9 bases lining up with TRBD1. The sequences come from CD4+ T cells from peripheral blood mononuclear cells, collected after pregnancy. CDR3 coding DNA: TGTGCCAGCAGCTCGCCCGGGACAGGGAGCGGCGAGCAGTACTTC. Translation: CASSSPGTGSGEQYF.